A selection of T cell receptor beta chains follows, all from one sample in a study of T cells in Graves' hyperthyroidism and ophthalmopathy. TCRdb ran MiXCR on the multiplex PCR reads and lists one entry per CDR3 protein. The sample consists of under 200,000 distinct CDR3 sequences, approximately 9% of them appearing once. The material sequenced was blood. These receptors were taken from a woman in her late teens or twenties with Graves' hyperthyroidism that later progressed to Graves' ophthalmopathy. Each CDR3 is given with its conserved first and last residue. A D gene is named only where the DNA matches it firmly. Expanded clones get a size class; other rows say once, few or many, or leave the size out.

D gene: TRBD1; J gene: TRBJ1-1; clone size: many; V gene: TRBV27; CDR3 protein: CASSPRTGGLTEAFF; CDR3 DNA: TGTGCCAGCAGTCCGAGGACAGGGGGCCTCACTGAAGCTTTCTTT
D gene: NA; J gene: TRBJ1-1; clone size: many; V gene: TRBV20-1; CDR3 protein: CSARGLGAVPNTEAFF; CDR3 DNA: TGCAGTGCTAGGGGTTTGGGGGCAGTACCGAACACTGAAGCTTTCTTT
D gene: NA; J gene: TRBJ2-7; clone size: few; V gene: TRBV9; CDR3 protein: CASSLGETGEGYEQYF; CDR3 DNA: TGTGCCAGCAGCCTTGGTGAGACAGGGGAGGGCTACGAGCAGTACTTC
D gene: TRBD2; J gene: TRBJ2-1; clone size: many; V gene: TRBV27; CDR3 protein: CASSPDVSGSWNNEQFF; CDR3 DNA: TGTGCCAGCTCGCCCGACGTCAGCGGGAGTTGGAACAATGAGCAGTTCTTC
D gene: TRBD1; J gene: TRBJ2-7; clone size: many; V gene: TRBV7-6; CDR3 protein: CASSSHSQGPHRAYEQYF; CDR3 DNA: TGTGCCAGCAGCTCCCACTCACAGGGGCCGCACCGCGCCTACGAGCAGTACTTC
D gene: NA; J gene: TRBJ1-6; clone size: many; V gene: TRBV12-3/TRBV12-4; CDR3 protein: CASSFQRLYNSPLHF; CDR3 DNA: TGTGCCAGCAGTTTTCAGCGCCTTTATAATTCACCCCTCCACTTT
D gene: NA; J gene: TRBJ2-5; clone size: many; V gene: TRBV7-2; CDR3 protein: CASSLTRIENLYQETQYF; CDR3 DNA: TGTGCCAGCAGCTTAACCCGTATAGAAAATCTGTACCAAGAGACCCAGTACTTC
D gene: NA; J gene: TRBJ1-5; clone size: NA; V gene: TRBV15; CDR3 protein: CATSLGGGSNQPQHF; CDR3 DNA: TGTGCCACCAGCCTCGGCGGGGGGAGCAATCAGCCCCAGCATTTT
D gene: NA; J gene: TRBJ1-2; clone size: many; V gene: TRBV7-2; CDR3 protein: CASSLYLGGSLDYGYTF; CDR3 DNA: TGTGCCAGCAGCTTATATCTTGGTGGGTCTCTGGACTATGGCTACACCTTC
D gene: NA; J gene: TRBJ2-7; clone size: many; V gene: TRBV14; CDR3 protein: CASSPRTQGEQYF; CDR3 DNA: TGTGCCAGCAGCCCTCGGACACAAGGCGAGCAGTACTTC
D gene: NA; J gene: TRBJ2-3; clone size: NA; V gene: TRBV6-2/TRBV6-3; CDR3 protein: CASCQIRVQGTDTQYF; CDR3 DNA: TGTGCCAGCTGTCAAATCAGGGTCCAAGGTACAGATACGCAGTATTTT
D gene: NA; J gene: TRBJ1-2; clone size: many; V gene: TRBV30; CDR3 protein: CAWTPGTGYTF; CDR3 DNA: TGTGCCTGGACTCCCGGGACAGGCTACACCTTC
D gene: NA; J gene: TRBJ1-2; clone size: many; V gene: TRBV2; CDR3 protein: CASSTEVAYGYTF; CDR3 DNA: TGTGCCAGCAGCACTGAGGTAGCCTATGGCTACACCTTC
D gene: NA; J gene: TRBJ1-5; clone size: many; V gene: TRBV30; CDR3 protein: CAWSVEGVPYSNQPQHF; CDR3 DNA: TGTGCCTGGAGTGTTGAGGGAGTTCCCTATAGCAATCAGCCCCAGCATTTT
D gene: NA; J gene: TRBJ2-1; clone size: few; V gene: TRBV4-2; CDR3 protein: CASSQDGTEYNEQFF; CDR3 DNA: TGTGCCAGCAGCCAAGATGGCACAGAGTACAATGAGCAGTTCTTC
D gene: TRBD2; J gene: TRBJ2-3; clone size: NA; V gene: TRBV7-6; CDR3 protein: CASSQSGGTSTDTQYF; CDR3 DNA: TGTGCCAGCAGCCAGAGCGGGGGGACTAGCACAGATACGCAGTATTTT
D gene: NA; J gene: TRBJ1-1; clone size: many; V gene: TRBV6-1; CDR3 protein: CASSWVGAIEAFF; CDR3 DNA: TGTGCCAGCAGTTGGGTGGGGGCTATCGAAGCTTTCTTT
D gene: NA; J gene: TRBJ2-2; clone size: many; V gene: TRBV2; CDR3 protein: CASSEDSGPGELFF; CDR3 DNA: TGTGCCAGCAGTGAGGACTCAGGTCCCGGGGAGCTGTTTTTT
D gene: NA; J gene: TRBJ1-6; clone size: many; V gene: TRBV6-1; CDR3 protein: CASSYPVAPLHF; CDR3 DNA: TGTGCCAGCAGTTATCCCGTCGCACCCCTCCACTTT
D gene: TRBD1; J gene: TRBJ2-4; clone size: many; V gene: TRBV28; CDR3 protein: CASSLSGGGIQYF; CDR3 DNA: TGTGCCAGCAGTTTATCAGGGGGCGGCATTCAGTACTTC
D gene: NA; J gene: TRBJ1-1; clone size: many; V gene: TRBV7-9; CDR3 protein: CASSPEINTEAFF; CDR3 DNA: TGTGCCAGCAGCCCCGAGATTAACACTGAAGCTTTCTTT
D gene: NA; J gene: TRBJ1-1; clone size: many; V gene: TRBV7-9; CDR3 protein: CASSQTLGVGAFF; CDR3 DNA: TGTGCCAGCAGCCAAACCCTAGGGGTCGGAGCTTTCTTT
D gene: NA; J gene: TRBJ2-2; clone size: many; V gene: TRBV18; CDR3 protein: CASSQSTGELFF; CDR3 DNA: TGTGCCAGCTCACAAAGCACCGGGGAGCTGTTTTTT
D gene: NA; J gene: TRBJ2-1; clone size: many; V gene: TRBV30; CDR3 protein: CAWSVGSSEQFF; CDR3 DNA: TGTGCCTGGAGTGTGGGGAGTAGTGAGCAGTTCTTC
D gene: TRBD2; J gene: TRBJ2-1; clone size: many; V gene: TRBV3-1; CDR3 protein: CASSRLAGNYNEQFF; CDR3 DNA: TGTGCCAGCAGCCGACTAGCGGGAAACTACAATGAGCAGTTCTTC
D gene: NA; J gene: TRBJ1-6; clone size: few; V gene: TRBV19; CDR3 protein: CASSMGRNLINSPLHF; CDR3 DNA: TGTGCCAGTAGTATGGGGCGGAACCTGATTAATTCACCCCTCCACTTT
D gene: NA; J gene: TRBJ1-4; clone size: few; V gene: TRBV20-1; CDR3 protein: CSARDGREHDEKLFF; CDR3 DNA: TGCAGTGCTAGAGATGGACGGGAGCACGATGAAAAACTGTTTTTT
D gene: NA; J gene: TRBJ2-2; clone size: many; V gene: TRBV19; CDR3 protein: CASSIFGGRFWTGELFF; CDR3 DNA: TGTGCCAGTAGTATATTTGGGGGGCGATTTTGGACCGGGGAGCTGTTTTTT
D gene: NA; J gene: TRBJ1-5; clone size: many; V gene: TRBV7-9; CDR3 protein: CASSYSGRDQPQHF; CDR3 DNA: TGTGCCAGCAGCTACAGCGGGCGCGATCAGCCCCAGCATTTT
D gene: NA; J gene: TRBJ1-5; clone size: few; V gene: TRBV19; CDR3 protein: CASSIGDGYQPQHF; CDR3 DNA: TGTGCCAGTAGTATAGGGGACGGCTATCAGCCCCAGCATTTT
D gene: NA; J gene: TRBJ2-3; clone size: many; V gene: TRBV20-1; CDR3 protein: CSASSLLGRGLTDTQYF; CDR3 DNA: TGCAGTGCTAGTTCTTTGCTCGGGCGTGGTCTCACAGATACGCAGTATTTT
D gene: NA; J gene: TRBJ1-4; clone size: once; V gene: TRBV4-2; CDR3 protein: CASSRDRGRKLFF; CDR3 DNA: TGTGCCAGCAGCCGAGACCGAGGGAGAAAACTGTTTTTT
D gene: NA; J gene: TRBJ2-5; clone size: many; V gene: TRBV20-1; CDR3 protein: CSASGETQYF; CDR3 DNA: TGCAGTGCTAGCGGAGAGACCCAGTACTTC
D gene: TRBD2; J gene: TRBJ2-3; clone size: many; V gene: TRBV20-1; CDR3 protein: CSARVQAGVGDTQYF; CDR3 DNA: TGCAGTGCTAGGGTTCAAGCGGGAGTAGGAGATACGCAGTATTTT
D gene: NA; J gene: TRBJ2-7; clone size: few; V gene: TRBV3-1; CDR3 protein: CASSQQKGWEVSSYEQYF; CDR3 DNA: TGTGCCAGCAGCCAGCAGAAGGGGTGGGAGGTAAGCTCCTACGAGCAGTACTTC
D gene: TRBD2; J gene: TRBJ2-5; clone size: many; V gene: TRBV29-1; CDR3 protein: CSVEVVPSGAETQYF; CDR3 DNA: TGCAGCGTTGAAGTTGTCCCTAGCGGGGCAGAGACCCAGTACTTC
D gene: NA; J gene: TRBJ2-6; clone size: many; V gene: TRBV24-1; CDR3 protein: CATSASGANVLTF; CDR3 DNA: TGTGCCACTTCAGCCTCTGGGGCCAACGTCCTGACTTTC
D gene: NA; J gene: TRBJ2-1; clone size: NA; V gene: TRBV6-1; CDR3 protein: CASSEALTLTESSYNEQFF; CDR3 DNA: TGTGCCAGCAGTGAAGCGCTGACCCTGACGGAAAGCTCCTACAATGAGCAGTTCTTC
D gene: TRBD2; J gene: TRBJ2-2; clone size: many; V gene: TRBV20-1; CDR3 protein: CSASPTSGGAHGELFF; CDR3 DNA: TGCAGTGCTAGCCCTACTAGCGGGGGGGCTCACGGGGAGCTGTTTTTT
D gene: TRBD1; J gene: TRBJ2-2; clone size: many; V gene: TRBV6-5; CDR3 protein: CASRTTGGTGELFF; CDR3 DNA: TGTGCCAGCAGAACTACAGGGGGCACCGGGGAGCTGTTTTTT
D gene: NA; J gene: TRBJ1-5; clone size: many; V gene: TRBV20-1; CDR3 protein: CSALPINQPQHF; CDR3 DNA: TGCAGTGCCCTCCCGATCAATCAGCCCCAGCATTTT
D gene: NA; J gene: TRBJ1-5; clone size: NA; V gene: TRBV6-5; CDR3 protein: CASSYSEHARQPQHF; CDR3 DNA: TGTGCCAGCAGTTACTCGGAACACGCACGTCAGCCCCAGCATTTT
D gene: TRBD1; J gene: TRBJ1-1; clone size: many; V gene: TRBV11-1; CDR3 protein: CASSRQGLNTEAFF; CDR3 DNA: TGTGCCAGCAGCCGACAGGGGTTGAACACTGAAGCTTTCTTT
D gene: NA; J gene: TRBJ1-1; clone size: NA; V gene: TRBV2; CDR3 protein: CASSGISIELSTTEAFF; CDR3 DNA: TGTGCCAGCAGTGGAATCTCGATAGAGTTGTCCACCACTGAAGCTTTCTTT
D gene: TRBD2; J gene: TRBJ2-5; clone size: many; V gene: TRBV20-1; CDR3 protein: CSARGVTSGGKETQYF; CDR3 DNA: TGCAGTGCTAGAGGGGTAACTAGCGGGGGGAAAGAGACCCAGTACTTC
D gene: TRBD1; J gene: TRBJ2-5; clone size: NA; V gene: TRBV7-6; CDR3 protein: CASSLARGLEETQYF; CDR3 DNA: TGTGCCAGCAGCTTAGCGAGGGGGCTGGAAGAGACCCAGTACTTC